The rows below give T cell receptor beta chains drawn from one sample of a study of blood T cells in healthy people across ages. TCRdb used MiXCR to reprocess the 5' RACE reads, holding one entry per CDR3 protein. Of 630,000 or so distinct CDR3 sequences in the sample, less than 35% are singletons; the top ten hold 15% to 19%. Sample: blood. The receptors here all came from a woman older than 75 in good health. Both conserved end residues are part of each CDR3. The D gene is left open where the match is weak. For some rows the clone size is stated as once, few or many, or as a class when expanded; others skip it.

cdr3_aa: CATSRDNSPLHF
clone_size: many
v_call: TRBV15
d_call: .

cdr3_aa: CASSFTPGPMNTEAFF
clone_size: .
v_call: TRBV27
d_call: .

cdr3_aa: CATSMVAGSYEQYF
clone_size: few
v_call: TRBV15
d_call: .

cdr3_aa: CASSYSRESEQYF
clone_size: many
v_call: TRBV6-2/TRBV6-3
d_call: .

cdr3_aa: CASSLPRGDSNQPQHF
clone_size: .
v_call: TRBV27
d_call: .

cdr3_aa: CASSGGRNEKLFF
clone_size: .
v_call: TRBV6-1
d_call: .

cdr3_aa: CASSEVGSYRPQHF
clone_size: few
v_call: TRBV2
d_call: .

cdr3_aa: CASSYELAGSHEQYF
clone_size: many
v_call: TRBV6-5
d_call: .

cdr3_aa: CASSYSVDRGPNEKLFF
clone_size: many
v_call: TRBV6-5
d_call: TRBD1

cdr3_aa: CASRDHTQYF
clone_size: .
v_call: TRBV7-9
d_call: .

cdr3_aa: CASSLNRAGPGEAFF
clone_size: few
v_call: TRBV5-1
d_call: .

cdr3_aa: CATSRDVQSYGYTF
clone_size: many
v_call: TRBV15
d_call: .

cdr3_aa: CAWSLSHLSGNTIYF
clone_size: .
v_call: TRBV30
d_call: .

cdr3_aa: CASGRALDEQFF
clone_size: .
v_call: TRBV20-1
d_call: TRBD2

cdr3_aa: CASSEEWEQYF
clone_size: many
v_call: TRBV2
d_call: .

cdr3_aa: CSAEGQNREQYF
clone_size: many
v_call: TRBV20-1
d_call: TRBD1

cdr3_aa: CASSVGQGFISPLHF
clone_size: many
v_call: TRBV9
d_call: .

cdr3_aa: CASSLAKTQYF
clone_size: few
v_call: TRBV7-2
d_call: .

cdr3_aa: CVSSLVRGGGYTF
clone_size: .
v_call: TRBV11-2
d_call: .

cdr3_aa: CASSAGRGMESPLHF
clone_size: few
v_call: TRBV5-1
d_call: .

cdr3_aa: CATAPTGISDTQYF
clone_size: .
v_call: TRBV5-1
d_call: .

cdr3_aa: CASRLAGIPYNEQFF
clone_size: .
v_call: TRBV2
d_call: TRBD2

cdr3_aa: CASSADLNEKLFF
clone_size: .
v_call: TRBV9
d_call: .

cdr3_aa: CASSQEGGAYNEQFF
clone_size: many
v_call: TRBV7-2
d_call: .

cdr3_aa: CASSKILGGSYEQYF
clone_size: .
v_call: TRBV19
d_call: .

cdr3_aa: CASSPSGAGGHEQYF
clone_size: .
v_call: TRBV7-9
d_call: TRBD1

cdr3_aa: CASSPAYSGANVRTF
clone_size: .
v_call: TRBV5-1
d_call: .

cdr3_aa: CASSYSGQGISTGYEQYF
clone_size: few
v_call: TRBV6-5
d_call: TRBD1

cdr3_aa: CASGHDRNYGYTF
clone_size: .
v_call: TRBV12-5
d_call: .

cdr3_aa: CASSLESGVGGEQYF
clone_size: few
v_call: TRBV7-7
d_call: .

cdr3_aa: CASPPQGGLNTEAFF
clone_size: .
v_call: TRBV18
d_call: TRBD1

cdr3_aa: CASSAQGSSTDTQYF
clone_size: many
v_call: TRBV9
d_call: .

cdr3_aa: CASRRQGLWEKLFF
clone_size: few
v_call: TRBV6-5
d_call: TRBD1

cdr3_aa: CSAQPRVINNEQYF
clone_size: .
v_call: TRBV20-1
d_call: .

cdr3_aa: CSVESGRVTEAFF
clone_size: .
v_call: TRBV29-1
d_call: .

cdr3_aa: CAGSQGPGNYGYTF
clone_size: once
v_call: TRBV14
d_call: .

cdr3_aa: CVSSPGPSTEAFF
clone_size: .
v_call: TRBV14
d_call: .

cdr3_aa: CATSSGTGIHGYTF
clone_size: .
v_call: TRBV6-5
d_call: TRBD1

cdr3_aa: CASGTGNYGYTF
clone_size: many
v_call: TRBV5-5
d_call: .

cdr3_aa: CASRQLAGGYNEQYF
clone_size: .
v_call: TRBV2
d_call: TRBD2

cdr3_aa: CASSLGPSSSYEQYF
clone_size: many
v_call: TRBV5-6
d_call: .

cdr3_aa: CASGPGRMTYEQYF
clone_size: .
v_call: TRBV27
d_call: .

cdr3_aa: CASSVAGVNQPQHF
clone_size: many
v_call: TRBV9
d_call: .

cdr3_aa: CASSSSGANVLTF
clone_size: many
v_call: TRBV27
d_call: .

cdr3_aa: CASSRKDRASNQPQHF
clone_size: few
v_call: TRBV21-1
d_call: .

cdr3_aa: CASALGLGGTQYF
clone_size: .
v_call: TRBV2
d_call: .

cdr3_aa: CASSDSGGGFYNEQFF
clone_size: many
v_call: TRBV6-4
d_call: TRBD2

cdr3_aa: CSARKTRSNEQFF
clone_size: .
v_call: TRBV20-1
d_call: .

cdr3_aa: CAISEGTGDYGYTF
clone_size: .
v_call: TRBV10-3
d_call: TRBD1

cdr3_aa: CSVKNVYSRLAGQQETQYF
clone_size: .
v_call: TRBV20-1
d_call: TRBD2

cdr3_aa: CASSRETYTEAFF
clone_size: .
v_call: TRBV6-5
d_call: .

cdr3_aa: CSAYRSGGSTDTQYF
clone_size: .
v_call: TRBV20-1
d_call: TRBD2

cdr3_aa: CASSYEGMTEAFF
clone_size: .
v_call: TRBV6-2/TRBV6-3
d_call: .